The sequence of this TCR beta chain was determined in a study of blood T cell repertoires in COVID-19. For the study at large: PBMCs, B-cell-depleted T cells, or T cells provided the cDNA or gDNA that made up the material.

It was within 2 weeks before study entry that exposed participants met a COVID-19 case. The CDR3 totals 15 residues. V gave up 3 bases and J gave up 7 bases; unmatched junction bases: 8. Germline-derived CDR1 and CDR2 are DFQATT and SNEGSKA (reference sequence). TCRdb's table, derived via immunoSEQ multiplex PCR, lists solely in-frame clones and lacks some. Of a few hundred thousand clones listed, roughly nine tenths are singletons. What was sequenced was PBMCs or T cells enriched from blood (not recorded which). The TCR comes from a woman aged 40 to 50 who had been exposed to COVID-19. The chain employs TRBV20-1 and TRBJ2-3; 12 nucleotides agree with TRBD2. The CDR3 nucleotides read TGCAGTGCTAGTTCACTAGCGGGGGGCGGATATACGCAGTATTTT. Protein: CSASSLAGGGYTQYF.